A selection of T cell receptor beta chains follows, all from one sample in a study of T cells in localized non-small cell lung cancer. The protocol was immunoSEQ multiplex PCR, while the TCRdb copy is restricted to in-frame clones and leaves out a portion. The sample comprises around 69,000 clones, almost 90% of which are singletons, and almost 2% rests with the top ten. Sequenced here: peripheral blood, sampled before any cancer treatment. The source is a woman aged 35 to 75 with stage I lung adenocarcinoma. CDR3s include the opening cysteine and the closing phenylalanine or tryptophan.

>TRBJ1-3|TRBV18
CASSRQGGSGNTIYF
>TRBJ1-5|TRBV28
CASRLIRDFNQPQHF
>TRBJ2-5|TRBV29-1
CSARLAGAQETQYF
>TRBJ2-3|TRBV12-1
CALQKTTGRGSVSDTQYF
>TRBJ2-3|TRBV6-5
CASSYLTGGLDTQYF
>TRBJ2-3|TRBV6-5
CASRTFTDTQYF
>TRBJ1-1|TRBV25-1
CASSFRVSTEAFF
>TRBJ1-4|TRBV9
CASSNGRNLPREKLFF
>TRBJ2-7|TRBV14
CASSQAITSGEQYF
>TRBJ2-2|TRBV10-3
CAISLRLAGDTGELFF
>TRBJ1-1|TRBV18
CASSPQENTEAFF